This is a list of T cell receptor beta chains from one sample in a study of blood T cell repertoires in COVID-19. Sequencing was performed with immunoSEQ multiplex PCR; in TCRdb, only in-frame clones are kept and a portion is missing. Of approximately 180,000 clones listed, 82% are singletons. The sequenced sample consisted of PBMCs or T cells enriched from blood (not recorded which). These receptors came from a woman aged 55-69 years with acute COVID-19. CDR3s include the opening cysteine and the closing phenylalanine or tryptophan. Each record gives: V gene, clone size, CDR3 length, J gene, D gene, CDR3 protein, CDR3 DNA. D genes are given only for firm matches. Only some rows state a clone size, as once, few, many or a class for expanded clones.

v_call: TRBV18; clone_size: -; cdr3_length: 15; j_call: TRBJ2-3; d_call: TRBD1; cdr3_aa: CASSSTGTVTDTQYF; cdr3_nt: TGTGCCAGCTCCAGCACCGGGACAGTCACAGATACGCAGTATTTT
v_call: TRBV27; clone_size: -; cdr3_length: 19; j_call: TRBJ1-4; d_call: TRBD1; cdr3_aa: CASSTPGTASDRGSGKLFF; cdr3_nt: TGTGCCAGCAGTACCCCTGGGACAGCCAGCGATCGGGGTTCCGGAAAACTGTTTTTT
v_call: TRBV19; clone_size: once; cdr3_length: 13; j_call: TRBJ2-3; d_call: TRBD2; cdr3_aa: CASKAGGLDTQYF; cdr3_nt: TGTGCCAGTAAGGCGGGAGGCCTAGATACGCAGTATTTT
v_call: TRBV7-9; clone_size: -; cdr3_length: 14; j_call: TRBJ1-6; d_call: -; cdr3_aa: CASSSLSYNSPLHF; cdr3_nt: TGTGCCAGCAGCTCCTTGTCCTATAATTCACCCCTCCACTTT
v_call: TRBV6-5; clone_size: -; cdr3_length: 13; j_call: TRBJ2-1; d_call: -; cdr3_aa: CASSYGGYNEQFF; cdr3_nt: TGTGCCAGCAGTTACGGGGGGTACAATGAGCAGTTCTTC
v_call: TRBV7-2; clone_size: -; cdr3_length: 14; j_call: TRBJ1-1; d_call: -; cdr3_aa: CASRPGQLDTEAFF; cdr3_nt: TGTGCCAGCAGACCTGGACAGCTAGACACTGAAGCTTTCTTT
v_call: TRBV30; clone_size: -; cdr3_length: 15; j_call: TRBJ1-6; d_call: TRBD1; cdr3_aa: CAWSDGDRGNSPLHF; cdr3_nt: TGTGCCTGGAGTGATGGGGACAGGGGTAATTCACCCCTCCACTTT
v_call: TRBV12-3/TRBV12-4; clone_size: -; cdr3_length: 12; j_call: TRBJ2-3; d_call: -; cdr3_aa: CASSQGTFTQYF; cdr3_nt: TGTGCCAGCAGTCAAGGGACTTTTACGCAGTATTTT
v_call: TRBV19; clone_size: -; cdr3_length: 14; j_call: TRBJ2-4; d_call: TRBD1; cdr3_aa: CASSIDRVKNIQYF; cdr3_nt: TGTGCCAGTAGTATTGACAGGGTAAAAAACATTCAGTACTTC
v_call: TRBV3-1/TRBV3-2; clone_size: -; cdr3_length: 16; j_call: TRBJ2-2; d_call: -; cdr3_aa: CASSQGTLANTGELFF; cdr3_nt: TGTGCCAGCAGCCAAGGGACTCTTGCGAACACCGGGGAGCTGTTTTTT
v_call: TRBV5-4; clone_size: -; cdr3_length: 15; j_call: TRBJ2-7; d_call: TRBD2; cdr3_aa: CASSASSGATYEQYF; cdr3_nt: TGTGCCAGCAGCGCTTCTAGCGGGGCTACCTACGAGCAGTACTTC
v_call: TRBV2; clone_size: -; cdr3_length: 13; j_call: TRBJ1-1; d_call: -; cdr3_aa: CASSAQGLPEAFF; cdr3_nt: TGTGCCAGCAGTGCTCAGGGGCTCCCTGAAGCTTTCTTT
v_call: TRBV6-1; clone_size: few; cdr3_length: 14; j_call: TRBJ2-7; d_call: TRBD1; cdr3_aa: CASSEFVRGLEQYF; cdr3_nt: TGTGCCAGCAGTGAATTTGTCAGGGGGCTCGAGCAGTACTTC
v_call: TRBV2; clone_size: -; cdr3_length: 13; j_call: TRBJ2-1; d_call: -; cdr3_aa: CASSEAWLSEQFF; cdr3_nt: TGTGCCAGCAGTGAAGCTTGGCTTTCTGAGCAGTTCTTC
v_call: TRBV4-2; clone_size: -; cdr3_length: 15; j_call: TRBJ1-1; d_call: TRBD1; cdr3_aa: CASSQGQGGNTEAFF; cdr3_nt: TGTGCCAGCAGCCAAGGACAGGGGGGAAACACTGAAGCTTTCTTT
v_call: TRBV2; clone_size: -; cdr3_length: 18; j_call: TRBJ2-2; d_call: TRBD2; cdr3_aa: CASNKGLAGGKNTGELFF; cdr3_nt: TGTGCCAGCAACAAGGGACTAGCGGGAGGGAAGAACACCGGGGAGCTGTTTTTT
v_call: TRBV28; clone_size: -; cdr3_length: 20; j_call: TRBJ2-3; d_call: -; cdr3_aa: CASTQPPGRKGKPETDTQYF; cdr3_nt: TGTGCCAGCACCCAGCCCCCCGGGCGGAAGGGGAAGCCAGAAACAGATACGCAGTATTTT
v_call: TRBV3-1/TRBV3-2; clone_size: -; cdr3_length: 18; j_call: TRBJ1-2; d_call: TRBD1; cdr3_aa: CASSHLLGGTVLNYGYTF; cdr3_nt: TGTGCCAGCAGCCATCTTCTTGGAGGGACAGTACTTAACTATGGCTACACCTTC
v_call: TRBV6-4; clone_size: -; cdr3_length: 13; j_call: TRBJ1-1; d_call: -; cdr3_aa: CASSERYSTEAFF; cdr3_nt: TGTGCCAGCAGTGAGCGATATAGCACTGAAGCTTTCTTT
v_call: TRBV7-2; clone_size: -; cdr3_length: 15; j_call: TRBJ1-6; d_call: TRBD1; cdr3_aa: CASSYTGVYNSPLHF; cdr3_nt: TGTGCCAGCAGCTACACAGGGGTCTATAATTCACCCCTCCACTTT
v_call: TRBV5-4; clone_size: -; cdr3_length: 14; j_call: TRBJ2-1; d_call: -; cdr3_aa: CASTAGWGYNEQFF; cdr3_nt: TGTGCCAGCACCGCGGGCTGGGGATACAATGAGCAGTTCTTC
v_call: TRBV3-1/TRBV3-2; clone_size: -; cdr3_length: 13; j_call: TRBJ1-2; d_call: TRBD1; cdr3_aa: CASSQVRGRGYTF; cdr3_nt: TGTGCCAGCAGCCAAGTAAGGGGGCGAGGCTACACCTTC
v_call: TRBV19; clone_size: -; cdr3_length: 12; j_call: TRBJ1-2; d_call: -; cdr3_aa: CASSRTAYGYTF; cdr3_nt: TGTGCCAGTAGCCGGACAGCCTATGGCTACACCTTC